This T cell receptor beta chain was retrieved from a study of T cell responses to AZD1222 COVID-19 vaccine. CDR1 SGDLS and CDR2 YYNGEE come from the germline V gene. Trimming cost V 0 bases and J 7 bases, with 11 bases left between them. The CDR3 runs 13 residues. Concerning this clone: Its specificity is unknown.

Libraries were prepared by immunoSEQ multiplex PCR; TCRdb keeps only in-frame clonotypes and omits some of them. The repertoire holds fewer than 150,000 clones, with approximately 92% as singletons. The analysis combined second doses at about 4 or about 12 weeks. Study-level findings and limits: Compared with day 0, the breadth and depth of the Spike-specific TCR repertoire rose significantly after two doses of AZD1222. Possibly, clonal diversity was underestimated; donors were largely white British and included more females.

This receptor was identified in an adult who received the AZD1222 COVID-19 vaccine. V and J are TRBV9 and TRBJ2-7; TRBD2 might be the D (6 bases). The material was peripheral blood, obtained 28 days after the second AZD1222 dose. The CDR3 spells CASSVAGGREQYF. DNA of the CDR3: TGTGCCAGCAGCGTAGCTGGAGGGAGGGAGCAGTACTTC.